This TCR beta chain was sequenced in a study of blood T cell repertoires in COVID-19. Study context: Acute-phase and convalescent COVID-19 samples originated in the United States, Italy and Spain. T cells, B-cell-depleted T cells, or PBMCs supplied cDNA or gDNA.

In the authors' methods: Estimated nucleated cell counts came from reference gene primer amplification. Assay: immunoSEQ multiplex PCR; the TCRdb copy retains only in-frame clones and omits some. V, J and clone size reflect that table, while D and trimming were determined from the DNA. This sample has a few hundred thousand clones, with 80% to 90% found just once. Sample: peripheral blood. The clonotype was recovered from a woman between 65 and 79 years old with acute or convalescent COVID-19.

CDR3 DNA: TGCGCCAGCAGTGGCCTCAGACAGGGGGGATCCTCGGACTATGGCTACACCTTC. Protein: CASSGLRQGGSSDYGYTF. V is TRBV10-2 and J is TRBJ1-2; 9 nucleotides agree with TRBD1. The length of the CDR3 is 18 residues. Trimming removed 4 bases from V and 3 bases from J; junction bases left unmatched: 15. Per the germline V gene, CDR1 is WSHSY and CDR2 is SAAADI.